This T cell receptor beta chain derives from a study of T cell responses to AZD1222 COVID-19 vaccine. Study results and caveats: Seropositive status at baseline applied to only 6 or 7 AZD1222 recipients. As reported, nearly half of all spike-specific TCRs target variant regions that are unmutated.

Regarding this clone: What it recognizes is unknown.

Only in-frame clones appear in the TCRdb table, and some are missing; sequencing was by immunoSEQ multiplex PCR. The sample yields tens of thousands of clones, approximately 84% seen once. The CDR3 length is 16 residues. V lost 5 bases and J lost 4; bases outside the gene matches: 10. From germline, CDR1 is SGHAT and CDR2 FQNNGV. The sample was peripheral blood, taken on day 0 of AZD1222 vaccination. The source of this sequence is an adult in good health. The chain uses TRBV11-2 and TRBJ2-2, with 7 bases fitting TRBD2. The chain's CDR3 is CASSRNRSGVTGELFF. The CDR3 nucleotides read TGTGCCAGCAGCCGGAACCGGAGCGGGGTCACCGGGGAGCTGTTTTTT. Full variable domain (remainder filled in from reference TRBV11-2 and TRBJ2-2): EAGVAQSPRYKIIEKRQSVAFWCNPISGHATLYWYQQILGQGPKLLIQFQNNGVVDDSQLPKDRFSAERLKGVDSTLKIQPAKLEDSAVYLCASSRNRSGVTGELFFGEGSRLTVL.